This T cell receptor (beta chain) derives from a study of OX40 agonist ivuxolimab in advanced cancers. Sampling times: baseline, cycle 4 day 1, cycle 7 day 1. CDR3 size: 14 residues. The trim removed 7 bases at V and 8 bases at J, leaving 8 bases unmatched. Germline V gene sequence: CDR1 MDHEN, CDR2 SYDVKM. Using immunoSEQ multiplex PCR, the repertoire was profiled, and TCRdb retains in-frame clones only, with some absent. The data hold under 85,000 clones, with roughly 90% observed a single time. The sequence derives from an adult with an advanced solid tumor such as melanoma, head and neck, liver or kidney cancer. The specimen comprised CD4+ or CD8+ T cells sorted from blood, sampled in a trial of the OX40 agonist ivuxolimab. The V call is TRBV28, the J call TRBJ1-4; 9 nucleotides align to TRBD1. CDR3 loop: CASKPGQGSEKLFF. Here the CDR3 DNA reads TGTGCCAGCAAACCGGGACAGGGCTCCGAAAAACTGTTTTTT. Full variable domain (outside the CDR3, taken from reference TRBV28 and TRBJ1-4): DVKVTQSSRYLVKRTGEKVFLECVQDMDHENMFWYRQDPGLGLRLIYFSYDVKMKEKGDIPEGYSVSREKKERFSLILESASTNQTSMYLCASKPGQGSEKLFFGSGTQLSVL.